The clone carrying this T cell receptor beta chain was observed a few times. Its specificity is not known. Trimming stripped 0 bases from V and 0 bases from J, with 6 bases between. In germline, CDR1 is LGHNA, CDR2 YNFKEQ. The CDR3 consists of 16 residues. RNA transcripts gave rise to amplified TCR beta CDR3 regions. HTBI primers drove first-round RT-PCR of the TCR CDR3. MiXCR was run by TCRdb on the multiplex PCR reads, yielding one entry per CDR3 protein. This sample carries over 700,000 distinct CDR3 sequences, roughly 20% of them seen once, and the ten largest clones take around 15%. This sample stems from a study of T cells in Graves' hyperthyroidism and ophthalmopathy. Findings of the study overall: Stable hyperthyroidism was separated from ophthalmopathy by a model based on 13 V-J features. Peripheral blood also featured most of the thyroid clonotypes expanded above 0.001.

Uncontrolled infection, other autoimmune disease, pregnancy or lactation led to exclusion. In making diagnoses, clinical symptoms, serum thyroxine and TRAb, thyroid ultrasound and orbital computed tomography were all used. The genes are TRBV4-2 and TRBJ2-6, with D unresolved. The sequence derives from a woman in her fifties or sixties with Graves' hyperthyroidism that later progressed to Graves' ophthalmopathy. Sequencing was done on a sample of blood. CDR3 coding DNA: TGTGCCAGCAGCCAAGAAGGAGACTCTGGGGCCAACGTCCTGACTTTC. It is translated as CASSQEGDSGANVLTF.